The following is a T cell receptor beta chain sequence with its context. This sample was taken from a study of OX40 agonist ivuxolimab in advanced cancers. The table came from immunoSEQ multiplex PCR; TCRdb's copy has only in-frame clones and leaves some out. The table has about 69,000 clones, approximately 90% seen once. Sequencing used CD4+ or CD8+ T cells sorted from blood, obtained in a trial of the OX40 agonist ivuxolimab. This TCR derives from an adult with an advanced solid tumor such as melanoma, head and neck, liver or kidney cancer.

CDR3 sequence (DNA): TGTGCCAGCGGACCCGGGGGGGGGAGATATCAGCCCCAGCATTTT. It yields the protein CASGPGGGRYQPQHF. The gene calls are TRBV5-4 and TRBJ1-5, with a tentative D call TRBD1 (5 bases). CDR1 and CDR2 from the germline V gene are SGHNT and YYREEE (reference sequence). The CDR3 spans 15 residues. The V and J ends lost 7 bases and 5 bases respectively, with 19 bases between them.